A selection of T cell receptor beta chains follows, all from one sample in a study of blood T cell repertoires in COVID-19. TCRdb keeps only in-frame clones here, not all; method: immunoSEQ multiplex PCR. The table has about 200,000 clones, 82% seen once. Sequenced sample: peripheral blood. These receptor sequences come from a woman older than 75 with COVID-19, enrolled during active disease. Each CDR3 is given without its conserved first and last residue. Rows give clone size only sometimes, using once, few, many, or a class for an expanded clone.

length: 12
size: .
V: TRBV5-1
CDR3: ASSLERVNQPQH

length: 14
size: few
V: TRBV11-3
CDR3: ASSPGLAVITDTQY

length: 10
size: .
V: TRBV5-1
CDR3: ASSFDTETQY

length: 13
size: few
V: TRBV29-1
CDR3: SARPPTEPSYEQY

length: 15
size: .
V: TRBV30
CDR3: AWRGPAGESYNSPLH

length: 14
size: .
V: TRBV4-3
CDR3: ASSQAGASSVDTQY

length: 12
size: .
V: TRBV28
CDR3: ASSWDRRSYEQY

length: 12
size: .
V: TRBV18
CDR3: ASSPLSVDYGYT

length: 12
size: .
V: TRBV5-4
CDR3: ASSLGGVNTEAF

length: 12
size: .
V: TRBV7-2
CDR3: ASSKGGTNEKLF

length: 13
size: .
V: TRBV9
CDR3: ASSVEDRAPYEQY

length: 10
size: .
V: TRBV6-6
CDR3: ASSQDTYGYT

length: 13
size: .
V: TRBV14
CDR3: ASSKGPPAEGTIY

length: 14
size: .
V: TRBV14
CDR3: ASSQGGTGVYNEQF

length: 9
size: .
V: TRBV30
CDR3: AFRMNTEAF

length: 11
size: .
V: TRBV19
CDR3: ASSIGNNNEQF

length: 13
size: .
V: TRBV6-5
CDR3: ASSTTSGLSYEQY

length: 10
size: .
V: TRBV13
CDR3: ASSLTYNEQF

length: 13
size: .
V: TRBV7-8
CDR3: ASSLGGAGTGELF

length: 11
size: once
V: TRBV5-1
CDR3: ASTGQYTGELF

length: 13
size: .
V: TRBV28
CDR3: ASPPPGQGFIEAF

length: 13
size: .
V: TRBV5-8
CDR3: ASSLEGGRSGELF

length: 13
size: .
V: TRBV9
CDR3: ASSAAGTDSYGYT

length: 13
size: .
V: TRBV2
CDR3: ASSERRGNTGELF

length: 13
size: .
V: TRBV3-1/TRBV3-2
CDR3: ASSQDLAGGYEQY

length: 12
size: .
V: TRBV30
CDR3: AWSQQGTAGELF

length: 13
size: .
V: TRBV24-1
CDR3: ATSDPKEKQGTQH

length: 13
size: .
V: TRBV2
CDR3: ASSRTGLNTGELF

length: 12
size: .
V: TRBV11-3
CDR3: ASSLGTENSPLH

length: 13
size: many
V: TRBV7-9
CDR3: ASSLDTGAYNEQF

length: 15
size: .
V: TRBV19
CDR3: ASSSLRGLGATDTQY

length: 12
size: .
V: TRBV11-2
CDR3: ASSLEGDTGELF

length: 12
size: .
V: TRBV20-1
CDR3: SASRGSGNQPQH

length: 13
size: .
V: TRBV7-9
CDR3: ASSTTGGSNQPQH

length: 14
size: .
V: TRBV28
CDR3: ATAHSPGQGKNGYT

length: 12
size: once
V: TRBV18
CDR3: ASSPGGGAYEQY

length: 14
size: .
V: TRBV5-1
CDR3: ASSLGTGAWGYGYT

length: 10
size: .
V: TRBV6-1
CDR3: ASSEGRAGYT

length: 14
size: .
V: TRBV19
CDR3: ASSIDPRDSNQPQH

length: 14
size: .
V: TRBV11-2
CDR3: ASSLRVQAYYNEQF

length: 14
size: .
V: TRBV19
CDR3: ASSQPKTALTDTQY

length: 12
size: .
V: TRBV19
CDR3: ASNRDRGLYGYT

length: 10
size: .
V: TRBV6-6
CDR3: ASRPRGWPQH

length: 13
size: .
V: TRBV3-1/TRBV3-2
CDR3: ASSQVPEANYGYT

length: 13
size: .
V: TRBV19
CDR3: ASRTRTGAGNTIY

length: 13
size: .
V: TRBV15
CDR3: ATSPSGLSNQPQH

length: 13
size: once
V: TRBV7-9
CDR3: ASSKGQGPYNEQF

length: 12
size: .
V: TRBV5-4
CDR3: ASSLARQGTEAF